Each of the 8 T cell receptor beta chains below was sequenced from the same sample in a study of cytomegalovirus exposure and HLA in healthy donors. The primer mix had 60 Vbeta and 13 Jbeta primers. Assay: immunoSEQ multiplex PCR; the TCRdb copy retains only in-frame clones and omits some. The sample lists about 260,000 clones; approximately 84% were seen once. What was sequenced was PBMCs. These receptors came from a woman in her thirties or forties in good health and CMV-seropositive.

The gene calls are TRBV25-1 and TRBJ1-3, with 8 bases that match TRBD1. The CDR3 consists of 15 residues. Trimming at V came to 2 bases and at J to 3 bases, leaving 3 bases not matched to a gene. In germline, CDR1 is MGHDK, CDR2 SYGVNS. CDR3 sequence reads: CASSEGGQGGNTIYF. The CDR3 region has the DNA TGTGCCAGCAGTGAAGGCGGACAGGGTGGAAACACCATATATTTT.

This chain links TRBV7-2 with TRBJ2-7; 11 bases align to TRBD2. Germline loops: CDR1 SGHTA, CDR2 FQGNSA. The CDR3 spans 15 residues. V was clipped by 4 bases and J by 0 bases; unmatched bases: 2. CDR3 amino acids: CASSSTSGSSYEQYF. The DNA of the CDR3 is TGTGCCAGCAGCTCCACTAGCGGGAGCTCCTACGAGCAGTACTTC.

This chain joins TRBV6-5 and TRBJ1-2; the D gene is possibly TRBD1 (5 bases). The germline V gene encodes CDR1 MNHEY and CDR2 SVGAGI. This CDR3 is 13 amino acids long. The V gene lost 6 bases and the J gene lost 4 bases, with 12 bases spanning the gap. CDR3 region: CASSYDSLYGYTF. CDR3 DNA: TGTGCCAGCAGCTACGACAGCCTCTATGGCTACACCTTC.

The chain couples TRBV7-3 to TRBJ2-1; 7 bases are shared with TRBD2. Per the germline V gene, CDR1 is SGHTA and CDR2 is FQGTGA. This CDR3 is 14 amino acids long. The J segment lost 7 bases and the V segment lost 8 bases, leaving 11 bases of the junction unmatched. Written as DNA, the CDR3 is TGTGCCAGCTCCTTGGCGGGAGAGGGTAATGAGCAGTTCTTC. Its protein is CASSLAGEGNEQFF.

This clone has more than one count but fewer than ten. The CDR3: CASTRLLAGNSYEQYF. The CDR3 DNA is TGTGCCAGCACCCGGCTTCTAGCGGGAAACTCCTACGAGCAGTACTTC. V usage is TRBV27 and J usage is TRBJ2-7, with 9 bases aligning to TRBD2. Germline CDR1 reads MNHEY; CDR2 reads SMNVEV (reference sequence). V lost 7 bases to trimming and J lost 0 bases; unmatched junction nucleotides: 10. This CDR3 has 16 amino acids.

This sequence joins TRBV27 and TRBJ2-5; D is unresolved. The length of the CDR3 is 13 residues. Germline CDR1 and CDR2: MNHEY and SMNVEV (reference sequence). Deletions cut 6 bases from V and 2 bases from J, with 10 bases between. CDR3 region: CASSYAGQETQYF. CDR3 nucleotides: TGTGCCAGCAGCTACGCCGGGCAAGAGACCCAGTACTTC.

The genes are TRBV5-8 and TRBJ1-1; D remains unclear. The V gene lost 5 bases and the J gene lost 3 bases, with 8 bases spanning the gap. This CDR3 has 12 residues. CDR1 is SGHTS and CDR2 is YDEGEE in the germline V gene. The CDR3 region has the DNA TGTGCCAGCAGAGACCGGGACACTGAAGCTTTCTTT. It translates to CASRDRDTEAFF.

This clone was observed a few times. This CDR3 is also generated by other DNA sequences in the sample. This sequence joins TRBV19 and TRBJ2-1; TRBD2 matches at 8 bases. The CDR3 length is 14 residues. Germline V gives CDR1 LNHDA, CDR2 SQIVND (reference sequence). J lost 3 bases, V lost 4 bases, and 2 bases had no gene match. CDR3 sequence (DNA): TGTGCCAGTAGTAACGGGGGGGACTACAATGAGCAGTTCTTC. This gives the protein CASSNGGDYNEQFF.